This is a list of T cell receptor beta chains from one sample in a study of blood T cell repertoires in COVID-19. Profiling relied on immunoSEQ multiplex PCR, and the TCRdb table lists in-frame clones only, not all of them. This table has some 30,000 clones, roughly 90% appearing once. Material for sequencing was peripheral blood. Receptor source: a human donor with active COVID-19. The donor label of this sample is uncertain. CDR3s include the opening cysteine and the closing phenylalanine or tryptophan. D genes are given only for firm matches. Size is stated for part of the rows, as once, few or many counts, or as a class when the clone is expanded.

TRBJ2-5 NA TRBV18 NA TGTGCCAGCTCACCCGGTCTTCAAGAGACCCAGTACTTC CASSPGLQETQYF
TRBJ1-5 NA TRBV10-3 NA TGTGCCATCAGTGAATCGTCGGGGAATCGTCAGCCCCAGCATTTT CAISESSGNRQPQHF
TRBJ1-2 TRBD1 TRBV7-2 NA TGTGCCAGCAGCCTATGGACAGGGGAGGGCTACACCTTC CASSLWTGEGYTF
TRBJ2-1 TRBD1 TRBV29-1 NA TGCAGCGTGGAGGGGACAGGGGTCTACAATGAGCAGTTCTTC CSVEGTGVYNEQFF
TRBJ2-1 TRBD1 TRBV7-2 NA TGTGCCAGCAGCTCTTCCGGGACAGACTACAATGAGCAGTTCTTC CASSSSGTDYNEQFF
TRBJ1-5 NA TRBV6-5 NA TGTGCCAGCAGTTACTCGGCGGCGGCTGATCAGCCCCAGCATTTT CASSYSAAADQPQHF
TRBJ1-2 TRBD1 TRBV18 few TGTGCCAGCTCATCCACAGGGGAGCGAAATGGCTACACCTTC CASSSTGERNGYTF
TRBJ2-1 TRBD2 TRBV4-2 NA TGTGCCAGCAGCCAAGGGCTAGGACTAGCGGGAGTGTGGGGCAATGAGCAGTTCTTC CASSQGLGLAGVWGNEQFF
TRBJ1-1 NA TRBV5-5 NA TGTGCCAGCAGCCCCGGTAGCCTGAACACTGAAGCTTTCTTT CASSPGSLNTEAFF
TRBJ1-2 TRBD1 TRBV5-4 NA TGTGCCAGCAGACCCGGGACAGGGGGATTTGGCTACACCTTC CASRPGTGGFGYTF
TRBJ2-7 NA TRBV2 NA TGTGCCAGCAGTGCACAGTACTACGAGCAGTACTTC CASSAQYYEQYF
TRBJ2-2 NA TRBV14 NA TGTGCCAGCAGCCGTTTCGGGATTACGAACACCGGGGAGCTGTTTTTT CASSRFGITNTGELFF
TRBJ2-3 TRBD2 TRBV18 NA TGTGCCAGCTCACCACTCGCGCTAGCGGGGGCGCAGGATACGCAGTATTTT CASSPLALAGAQDTQYF
TRBJ1-1 NA TRBV4-2 NA TGTGCCAGCAGCCAAGAACAGGGTAGGAACGCTGAAGCTTTCTTT CASSQEQGRNAEAFF
TRBJ2-7 NA TRBV4-3 NA TGCGCCAGCAGCCAAGTTGCATTAGGGGGTGGGTACGAGCAGTACTTC CASSQVALGGGYEQYF